The clone carrying this TCR beta chain was recorded at least ten times. TCRdb reprocessed the 5' RACE reads with MiXCR, giving one entry per CDR3 protein. The sample lists 70,000 to 90,000 distinct CDR3 sequences; about 5% were seen once. This record comes from a study of neurological immune-mediated disorders. The origin of this receptor is a woman in her 30s with multiple sclerosis. Sequenced sample: PBMCs.

CDR3 bases: TGTGCCAGCTTCAAACAGGGGGCGGCCGGGGAGCTGTTTTTT. Translated, it gives CASFKQGAAGELFF. The rearrangement joins TRBV6-1 to TRBJ2-2; 9 positions match TRBD1. J was trimmed by 6 bases and V by 8 bases; bases with no gene match: 7. The CDR3 extends over 14 amino acids. Germline CDR1 and CDR2: MNHNS and SASEGT.